Listed below are T cell receptor beta chains from one sample, sequenced in a study of graft-versus-host responses after intestinal transplantation. Repertoires were generated with immunoSEQ multiplex PCR, while TCRdb's copy carries only in-frame clones and drops some. Counted here are some 110,000 clones, more than 85% occurring once; the ten biggest clones make up under 1.5%. Their recognized antigens are unknown. The specimen comprised unstimulated CD8+ T cells sorted from spleen or lymph node cells, sampled before transplant. Receptor source: a human donor who was the organ donor for an intestinal transplant. The CDR3 runs from the conserved cysteine through the conserved F or W. D genes are given only for firm matches. Some rows have no size entry. The others give once, few or many, or a class for an expanded clone.

.,.,TRBJ2-2,TRBV5-1,TGCGCCACACATGGGGAGCTGTTTTTT,CATHGELFF
.,.,TRBJ1-1,TRBV13,TGTGCCAGCAGCCCACAGAGCACTGAAGCTTTCTTT,CASSPQSTEAFF
TRBD2,.,TRBJ2-3,TRBV9,TGTGCCAGCAGCCCCCGACTAGCGGGAGAAGATACGCAGTATTTT,CASSPRLAGEDTQYF
.,once,TRBJ2-1,TRBV27,TGTGCCAGCAGTTTATTGGGCGGGACAGAGTGGGTCAATGAGCAGTTCTTC,CASSLLGGTEWVNEQFF
TRBD1,few,TRBJ2-7,TRBV2,TGTGCCAGCAGATCGACAGGGGACTACGAGCAGTACTTC,CASRSTGDYEQYF
TRBD1,.,TRBJ1-2,TRBV4-1,TGCGCCAGCAGCCTTTTCTGGCAGGGGGCCTACTACGGTGGCTACACCTTC,CASSLFWQGAYYGGYTF
TRBD2,.,TRBJ2-1,TRBV4-1,TGCGCCAGCAGCCAAGGGGCTAGCGGCGATGAGCAGTTCTTC,CASSQGASGDEQFF
TRBD1,.,TRBJ2-2,TRBV7-9,TGTGCCAGCAGCTTTGCAGGGGGCCCGTTCGCGAACACCGGGGAGCTGTTTTTT,CASSFAGGPFANTGELFF
TRBD1,once,TRBJ2-7,TRBV18,TGTGCCAGCTCCCCAACTCACCGGGACAGGGCGTACGAGCAGTACTTC,CASSPTHRDRAYEQYF
.,.,TRBJ1-5,TRBV28,TGTGCCAGCAGTTTGTTGGGGGCCGTTCAGCCCCAGCATTTT,CASSLLGAVQPQHF
.,.,TRBJ2-3,TRBV7-9,TGTGCCAGCAGCTTTGGAGATGGCACAGATACGCAGTATTTT,CASSFGDGTDTQYF
TRBD1,.,TRBJ2-7,TRBV5-6,TGTGCCAGCAGACCAACCGGGACAGGGCCATACGAGCAGTACTTC,CASRPTGTGPYEQYF
.,.,TRBJ2-6,TRBV4-2,TGTGCCAGCAGCCAAGACTGGACTGGGGCCAACGTCCTGACTTTC,CASSQDWTGANVLTF
.,.,TRBJ2-7,TRBV28,TGTGCCAGCAGTTCAAGCTTTCTTAGGCAGTACTTC,CASSSSFLRQYF
TRBD1,.,TRBJ2-7,TRBV9,TGTGCCAGCAGCGTAGGACAGGGTTTTTTCTACGAGCAGTACTTC,CASSVGQGFFYEQYF
.,.,TRBJ1-2,TRBV14,TGTGCCAGCAGCCATCGGACCTCCCGGGACGGAGCCTATGGCTACACCTTC,CASSHRTSRDGAYGYTF
.,.,TRBJ2-1,TRBV6-5,TGTGCCAGCAGTTACTCGATTTCAGGGTCCAATGAGCAGTTCTTC,CASSYSISGSNEQFF